This T cell receptor beta chain derives from a study of T cells in Graves' hyperthyroidism and ophthalmopathy. Study results and limitations: The model identified upcoming ophthalmopathy a median approximately six months ahead of onset.

Trimming stripped 4 bases from V and 0 bases from J, with 9 bases between. This CDR3 is 14 amino acids long. Germline lookup yields CDR1 LNHDA and CDR2 SQIVND (reference sequence). TCR beta CDR3 regions were amplified from RNA. A first-round RT-PCR of the TCR CDR3 used the HTBI primer set. One entry per CDR3 protein results from TCRdb running MiXCR on the multiplex PCR reads. The table lists 150,000 to 200,000 distinct CDR3 sequences, 9.4% of them singletons. This clonotype has a count of ten or more. The target antigen is unknown. This TCR was sampled from a woman aged 18-29 years with Graves' hyperthyroidism that later progressed to Graves' ophthalmopathy. Specimen: blood. The chain recombines TRBV19 with TRBJ1-1; D gene uncertain. The CDR3 spells CASSSSALNTEAFF. The CDR3 DNA sequence: TGTGCCAGTAGTAGCTCAGCGTTGAACACTGAAGCTTTCTTT.